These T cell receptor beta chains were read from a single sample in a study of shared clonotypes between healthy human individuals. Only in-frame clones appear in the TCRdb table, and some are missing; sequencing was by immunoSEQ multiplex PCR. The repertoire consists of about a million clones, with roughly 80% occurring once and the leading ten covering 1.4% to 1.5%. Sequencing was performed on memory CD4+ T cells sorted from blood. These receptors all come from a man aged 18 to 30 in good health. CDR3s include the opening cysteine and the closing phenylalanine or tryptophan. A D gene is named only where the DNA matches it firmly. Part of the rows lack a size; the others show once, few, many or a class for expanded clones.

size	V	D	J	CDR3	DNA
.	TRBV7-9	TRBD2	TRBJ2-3	CASSLGLAGGPADTQYF	TGTGCCAGCAGTTTAGGACTAGCGGGAGGGCCGGCAGATACGCAGTATTTT
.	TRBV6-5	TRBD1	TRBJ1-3	CASSYSGQGSGNTIYF	TGTGCCAGCAGTTACTCGGGACAGGGCTCTGGAAACACCATATATTTT
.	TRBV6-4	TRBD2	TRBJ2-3	CASSPRGDSSTDTQYF	TGTGCCAGCAGTCCCCGGGGGGACTCTAGCACAGATACGCAGTATTTT
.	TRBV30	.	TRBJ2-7	CAWNAKRVAYEQYF	TGTGCCTGGAACGCCAAGAGGGTAGCCTACGAGCAGTACTTC
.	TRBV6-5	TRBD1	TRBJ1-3	CASSYSPDRAGNTIYF	TGTGCCAGCAGTTACTCGCCGGACAGGGCTGGAAACACCATATATTTT
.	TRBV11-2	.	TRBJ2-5	CASSLVGNSKETQYF	TGTGCCAGCAGCTTAGTAGGAAACTCAAAAGAGACCCAGTACTTC
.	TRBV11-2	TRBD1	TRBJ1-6	CASSLEGADPYNSPLHF	TGTGCCAGCAGCTTGGAGGGGGCGGATCCTTATAATTCACCCCTCCACTTT
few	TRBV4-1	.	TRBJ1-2	CASSQAGQGYGYTF	TGCGCCAGCAGCCAAGCCGGGCAGGGCTATGGCTACACCTTC
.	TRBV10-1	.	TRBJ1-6	CASSGNDSPLHF	TGCGCCAGCAGTGGGAACGATTCACCCCTCCACTTT
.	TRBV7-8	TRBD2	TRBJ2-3	CASSLALGGPPYF	TGTGCCAGCAGCTTAGCGTTGGGAGGGCCTCCGTATTTT
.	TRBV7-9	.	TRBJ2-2	CASSHLTGSNTGELFF	TGTGCCAGCAGCCACTTGACAGGTTCGAACACCGGGGAGCTGTTTTTT
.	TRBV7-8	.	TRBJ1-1	CASSPEDWNTEAFF	TGTGCCAGCAGCCCTGAGGACTGGAACACTGAAGCTTTCTTT
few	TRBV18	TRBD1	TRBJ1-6	CASSPRRPGQNSPLHF	TGTGCCAGCTCACCACGGAGACCGGGACAGAATTCACCCCTCCACTTT
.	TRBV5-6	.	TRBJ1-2	CASSSTQGIYGYTF	TGTGCCAGCAGCTCAACACAGGGCATCTATGGCTACACCTTC
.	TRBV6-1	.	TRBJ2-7	CASSNYWGTEQYF	TGTGCCAGCAGTAATTACTGGGGGACCGAGCAGTACTTC
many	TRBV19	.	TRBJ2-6	CASSNRATGANVLTF	TGTGCCAGTAGTAACAGGGCTACTGGGGCCAACGTCCTGACTTTC
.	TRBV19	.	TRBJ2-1	CASSIPSDIYNEQFF	TGTGCCAGTAGTATTCCTAGCGACATATACAATGAGCAGTTCTTC
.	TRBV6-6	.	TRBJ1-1	CASDHTMNTEAFF	TGTGCCAGCGACCACACCATGAACACTGAAGCTTTCTTT
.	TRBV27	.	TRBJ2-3	CASTTGGETWDTQYF	TGTGCCAGCACGACGGGTGGGGAGACCTGGGATACGCAGTATTTT
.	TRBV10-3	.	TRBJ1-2	CAISQDSSNYGYTF	TGTGCCATCAGTCAAGATAGTAGTAACTATGGCTACACCTTC
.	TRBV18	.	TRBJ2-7	CASSPPASATYEQYF	TGTGCCAGCTCACCACCGGCTAGCGCAACCTACGAGCAGTACTTC
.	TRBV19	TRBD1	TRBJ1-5	CASKETGFNQPQHF	TGTGCCAGTAAGGAGACAGGGTTCAATCAGCCCCAGCATTTT
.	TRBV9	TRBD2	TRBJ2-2	CASSVSGRDTGELFF	TGTGCCAGCAGCGTATCGGGGAGGGACACCGGGGAGCTGTTTTTT
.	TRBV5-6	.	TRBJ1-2	CASSSIIQGRGGYTF	TGTGCCAGCAGCTCCATTATACAAGGGAGAGGTGGCTACACCTTC
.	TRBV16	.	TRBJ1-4	CASSPQGWIEKLFF	TGTGCCAGCAGCCCACAGGGTTGGATTGAAAAACTGTTTTTT
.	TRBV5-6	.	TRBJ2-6	CASSLYSRAGANVLTF	TGTGCCAGCAGCTTGTATTCAAGAGCTGGGGCCAACGTCCTGACTTTC
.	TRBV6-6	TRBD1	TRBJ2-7	CASSTQGVNYEQYF	TGTGCCAGCAGCACACAGGGGGTAAACTACGAGCAGTACTTC
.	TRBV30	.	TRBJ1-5	CAWSGGINQPQHF	TGTGCCTGGAGTGGGGGAATTAATCAGCCCCAGCATTTT
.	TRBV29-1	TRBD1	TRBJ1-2	CSVQGQSNYGYTF	TGCAGCGTTCAGGGACAGAGCAACTATGGCTACACCTTC
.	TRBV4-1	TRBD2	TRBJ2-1	CASSQEGGRSYNEQFF	TGCGCCAGCAGCCAAGAGGGAGGGAGGTCCTACAATGAGCAGTTCTTC
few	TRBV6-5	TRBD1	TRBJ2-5	CASIPDRGSGTQYF	TGTGCCAGCATCCCTGACAGGGGCTCTGGGACCCAGTACTTC
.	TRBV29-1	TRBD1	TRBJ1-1	CSVALTGTSIGAFF	TGCAGCGTTGCCTTGACAGGGACATCTATAGGCGCTTTCTTT
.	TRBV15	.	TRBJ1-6	CATSPAGLRARFWNSPLHF	TGTGCCACCAGCCCCGCCGGGCTCCGAGCAAGGTTTTGGAATTCACCCCTCCACTTT
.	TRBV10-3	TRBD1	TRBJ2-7	CAISDPGQGTYEQYF	TGTGCCATCAGTGACCCGGGACAGGGGACCTACGAGCAGTACTTC